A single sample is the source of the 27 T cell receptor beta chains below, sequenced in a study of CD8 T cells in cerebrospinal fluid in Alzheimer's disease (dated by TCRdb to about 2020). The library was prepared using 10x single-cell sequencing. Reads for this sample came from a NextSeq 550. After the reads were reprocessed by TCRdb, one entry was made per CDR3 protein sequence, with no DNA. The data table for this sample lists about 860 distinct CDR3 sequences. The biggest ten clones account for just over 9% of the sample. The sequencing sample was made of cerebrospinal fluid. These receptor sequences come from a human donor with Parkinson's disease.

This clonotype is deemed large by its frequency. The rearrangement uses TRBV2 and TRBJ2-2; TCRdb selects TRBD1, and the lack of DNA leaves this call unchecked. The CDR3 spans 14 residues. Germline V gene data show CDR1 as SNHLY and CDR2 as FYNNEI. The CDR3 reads CASSPQTVTGELFF.

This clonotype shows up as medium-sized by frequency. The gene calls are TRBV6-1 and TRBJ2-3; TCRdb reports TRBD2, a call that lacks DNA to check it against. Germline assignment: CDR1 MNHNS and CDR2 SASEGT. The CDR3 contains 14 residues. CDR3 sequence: CASWGLAGGRTQYF.

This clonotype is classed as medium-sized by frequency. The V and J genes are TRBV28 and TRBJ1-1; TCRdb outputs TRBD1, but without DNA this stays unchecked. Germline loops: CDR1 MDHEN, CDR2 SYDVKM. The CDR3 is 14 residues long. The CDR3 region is CASEVGALNTEAFF.

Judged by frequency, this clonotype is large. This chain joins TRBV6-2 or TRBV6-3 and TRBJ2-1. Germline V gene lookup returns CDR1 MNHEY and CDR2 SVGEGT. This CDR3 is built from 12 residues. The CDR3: CASSYSSTEQFF.

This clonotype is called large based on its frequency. CDR3 amino acids: CASSSLVGLPEQFF. The chain recombines TRBV11-2 with TRBJ2-1; as DNA is missing, the TRBD1 call by TCRdb cannot be tested. Germline assignment: CDR1 SGHAT and CDR2 FQNNGV. The CDR3 consists of 14 residues. The full variable domain, with the rest looked up from reference TRBV11-2 and TRBJ2-1, is EAGVAQSPRYKIIEKRQSVAFWCNPISGHATLYWYQQILGQGPKLLIQFQNNGVVDDSQLPKDRFSAERLKGVDSTLKIQPAKLEDSAVYLCASSSLVGLPEQFFGPGTRLTVL.

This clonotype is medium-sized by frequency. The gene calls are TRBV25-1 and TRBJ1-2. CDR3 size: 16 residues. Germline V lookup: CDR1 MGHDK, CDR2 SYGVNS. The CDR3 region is CASSAGTGLTNYGYTF.

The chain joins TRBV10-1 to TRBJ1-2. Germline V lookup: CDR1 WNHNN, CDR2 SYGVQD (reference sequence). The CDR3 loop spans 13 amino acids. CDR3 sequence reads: CASSDSENYGYTF.

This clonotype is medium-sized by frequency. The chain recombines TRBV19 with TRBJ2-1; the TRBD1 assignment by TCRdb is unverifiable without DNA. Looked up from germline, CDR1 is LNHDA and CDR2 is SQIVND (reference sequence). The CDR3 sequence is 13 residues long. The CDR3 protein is CASGGSVSAEQFF.

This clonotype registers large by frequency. This chain's CDR3 is CASSFTTGATDTQYF. V usage is TRBV7-8 and J usage is TRBJ2-3; no DNA is available, so the TRBD1 call from TCRdb remains unchecked. The CDR3 spans 15 residues. The germline V gene encodes CDR1 SGHVS and CDR2 FQNEAQ.

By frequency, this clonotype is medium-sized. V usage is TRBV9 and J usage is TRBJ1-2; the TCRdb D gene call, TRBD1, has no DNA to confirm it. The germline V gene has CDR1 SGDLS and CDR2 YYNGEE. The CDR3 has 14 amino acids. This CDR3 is CASSVGQGPYGYTF. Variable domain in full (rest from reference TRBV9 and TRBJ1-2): DSGVTQTPKHLITATGQRVTLRCSPRSGDLSVYWYQQSLDQGLQFLIQYYNGEERAKGNILERFSAQQFPDLHSELNLSSLELGDSALYFCASSVGQGPYGYTFGSGTRLTVV.

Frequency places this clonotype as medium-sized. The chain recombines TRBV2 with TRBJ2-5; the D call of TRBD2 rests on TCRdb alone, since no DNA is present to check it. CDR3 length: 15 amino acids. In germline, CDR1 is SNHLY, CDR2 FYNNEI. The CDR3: CASSAGTLGVETQYF.

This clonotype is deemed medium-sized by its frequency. The CDR3 sequence: CASVLAGGIDTDTQYF. This chain uses TRBV6-6 with TRBJ2-3; TCRdb selects TRBD2, and the lack of DNA leaves this call unchecked. Germline V lookup: CDR1 MNHNY, CDR2 SVGAGI (reference sequence). The CDR3 length is 16 residues.

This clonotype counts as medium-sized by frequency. The CDR3 here is CASSLAGGAMETQYF. This chain uses TRBV5-1 with TRBJ2-5; TCRdb designates TRBD1, a call that cannot be tested without DNA. There are 15 residues in the CDR3. CDR1 and CDR2 (germline): SGHRS, YFSETQ.

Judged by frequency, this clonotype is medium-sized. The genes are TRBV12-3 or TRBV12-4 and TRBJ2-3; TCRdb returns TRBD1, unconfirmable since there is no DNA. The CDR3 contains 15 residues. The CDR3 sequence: CASSLSLTGADTQYF.

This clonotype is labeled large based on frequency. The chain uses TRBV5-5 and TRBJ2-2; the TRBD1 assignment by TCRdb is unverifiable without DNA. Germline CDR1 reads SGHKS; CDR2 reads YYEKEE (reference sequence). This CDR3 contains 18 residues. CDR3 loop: CASSLDPLLGQRAGELFF.

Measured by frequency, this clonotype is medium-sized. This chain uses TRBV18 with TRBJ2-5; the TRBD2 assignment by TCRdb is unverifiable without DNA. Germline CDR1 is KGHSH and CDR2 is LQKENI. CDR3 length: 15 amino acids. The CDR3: CASSGGGQGQETQYF.

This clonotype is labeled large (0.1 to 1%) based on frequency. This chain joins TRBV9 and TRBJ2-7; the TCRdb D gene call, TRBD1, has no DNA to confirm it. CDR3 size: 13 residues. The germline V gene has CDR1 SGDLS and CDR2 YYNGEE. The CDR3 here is CASSARLGGEQYF. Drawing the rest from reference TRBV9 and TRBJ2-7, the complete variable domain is DSGVTQTPKHLITATGQRVTLRCSPRSGDLSVYWYQQSLDQGLQFLIQYYNGEERAKGNILERFSAQQFPDLHSELNLSSLELGDSALYFCASSARLGGEQYFGPGTRLTVT.

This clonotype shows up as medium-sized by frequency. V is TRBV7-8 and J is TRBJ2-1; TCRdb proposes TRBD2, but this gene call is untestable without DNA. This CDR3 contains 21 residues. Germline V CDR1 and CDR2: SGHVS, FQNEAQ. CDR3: CASSLGVAGLAGGSSYNEQFF. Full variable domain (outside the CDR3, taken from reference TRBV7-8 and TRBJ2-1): GAGVSQSPRYKVAKRGQDVALRCDPISGHVSLFWYQQALGQGPEFLTYFQNEAQLDKSGLPSDRFFAERPEGSVSTLKIQRTQQEDSAVYLCASSLGVAGLAGGSSYNEQFFGPGTRLTVL.

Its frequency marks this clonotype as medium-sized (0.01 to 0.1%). The chain's CDR3 is CATSNRDGAASNQPQHF. The chain uses TRBV15 and TRBJ1-5; with no DNA, the TCRdb D assignment of TRBD1 cannot be verified. CDR3 length equals 17 residues. Germline V lookup: CDR1 LNHNV, CDR2 YYDKDF (reference sequence).

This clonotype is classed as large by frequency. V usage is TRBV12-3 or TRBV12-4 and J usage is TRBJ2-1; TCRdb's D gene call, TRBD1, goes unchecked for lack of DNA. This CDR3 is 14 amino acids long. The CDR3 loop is CASRPQGRENEQFF.

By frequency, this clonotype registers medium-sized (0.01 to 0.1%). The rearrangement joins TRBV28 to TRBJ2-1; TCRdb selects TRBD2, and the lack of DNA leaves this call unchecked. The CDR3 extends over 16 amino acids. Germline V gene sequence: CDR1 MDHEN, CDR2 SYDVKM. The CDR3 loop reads CASSFLGTSLYNEQFF.

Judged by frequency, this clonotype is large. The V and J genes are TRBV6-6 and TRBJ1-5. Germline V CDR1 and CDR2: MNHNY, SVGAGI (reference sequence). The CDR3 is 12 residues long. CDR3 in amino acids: CASSYSVQPQHF.

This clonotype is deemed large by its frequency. CDR3: CASSGAKNIQYF. The V gene is TRBV2, the J gene TRBJ2-4. Germline V gene data show CDR1 as SNHLY and CDR2 as FYNNEI. This CDR3 comprises 12 residues.

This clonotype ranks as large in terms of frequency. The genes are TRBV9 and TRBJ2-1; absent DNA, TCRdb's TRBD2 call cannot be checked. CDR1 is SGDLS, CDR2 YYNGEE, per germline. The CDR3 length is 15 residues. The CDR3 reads CASSVGGSTYNEQFF.

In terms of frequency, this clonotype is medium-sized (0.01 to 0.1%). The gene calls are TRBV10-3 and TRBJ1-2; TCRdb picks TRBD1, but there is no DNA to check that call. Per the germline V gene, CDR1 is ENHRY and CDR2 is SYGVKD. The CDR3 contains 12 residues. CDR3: CAISRDINGYTF.

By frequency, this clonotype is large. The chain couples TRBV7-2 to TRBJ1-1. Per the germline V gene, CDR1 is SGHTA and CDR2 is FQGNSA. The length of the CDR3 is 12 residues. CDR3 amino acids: CASSLAGIGAFF. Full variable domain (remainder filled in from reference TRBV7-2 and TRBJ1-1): GAGVSQSPSNKVTEKGKDVELRCDPISGHTALYWYRQSLGQGLEFLIYFQGNSAPDKSGLPSDRFSAERTGGSVSTLTIQRTQQEDSAVYLCASSLAGIGAFFGQGTRLTVV.

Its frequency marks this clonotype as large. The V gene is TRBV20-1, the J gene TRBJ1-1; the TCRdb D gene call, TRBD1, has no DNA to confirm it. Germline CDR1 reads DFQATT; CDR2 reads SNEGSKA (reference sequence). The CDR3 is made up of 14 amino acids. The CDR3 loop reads CSARPGQAGVGAFF.